The rows below give T cell receptor beta chains drawn from one sample of a study of coeliac disease. Method: immunoSEQ multiplex PCR; TCRdb's copy keeps in-frame clones and lacks some. The data contain about 2,700 clones, 50% to 60% of them singletons. The sequencing input was intraepithelial lymphocytes from the gut. Receptors were obtained from a man aged 55-75 years with celiac disease on a gluten-free diet. The CDR3 runs from the conserved cysteine through the conserved F or W. The D gene is left open where the match is weak. Size tells how often a clone was seen (once, few, many) or the class of an expanded clone, and some rows leave it out.

>.|TRBD1|TRBJ1-2|TRBV7-2
TGTGCCAGCAGCCTTACCGGGACAGGGTACTATGGCTACACCTTC
CASSLTGTGYYGYTF
>.|TRBD1|TRBJ2-7|TRBV7-8
TGTGCCAGCAGCGGCTACCGGGACAGCTCCTCCGAGCAGTACTTC
CASSGYRDSSSEQYF
>.|.|TRBJ1-2|TRBV4-1
TGCGCCAGCACCACAGGTGGGGCAGAAAACTATGGCTACACCTTC
CASTTGGAENYGYTF
>.|.|TRBJ1-1|TRBV28
TGTGCCAGCAGTCTACAGAAGGGGGGGAAGACTGAAGCTTTCTTT
CASSLQKGGKTEAFF
>.|TRBD1|TRBJ1-2|TRBV6-1
TGTGCCAGCAGCGTCGGACAGGGGGCGGGGGGCTACACCTTC
CASSVGQGAGGYTF
>few|TRBD1|TRBJ1-2|TRBV19
TGTGCCAGTAGGGGACCGGGACAGGGTTATCATGGCTACACCTTC
CASRGPGQGYHGYTF
>few|TRBD1|TRBJ2-5|TRBV25-1
TGTGCCAGCAGAGCAGGGGGTCGCCAAGAGACCCAGTACTTC
CASRAGGRQETQYF
>.|.|TRBJ2-2|TRBV7-2
TGTGCCAGCAGCCAAGAGGCCGGGGAGCTGTTTTTT
CASSQEAGELFF
>few|.|TRBJ1-1|TRBV30
TGTGCCTGGAGTCGGGTAACTGAAGCTTTCTTT
CAWSRVTEAFF
>.|TRBD2|TRBJ2-3|TRBV18
TGTGCCAGCTCACCCTCGGGGGGGGCAGATACGCAGTATTTT
CASSPSGGADTQYF
>once|TRBD2|TRBJ2-7|TRBV7-2
TGTGCCAGCAGCTTGCTGGCGGGAGGGTACGAGCAGTACTTC
CASSLLAGGYEQYF
>.|.|TRBJ1-6|TRBV18
TGTGCCAGCTCACCATCAGGACAGTTGTCACCCCTCCACTTT
CASSPSGQLSPLHF
>.|.|TRBJ1-1|TRBV29-1
TGCAGCGTACTTCTATATACCCCCTGGAGGAACACTGAAGCTTTCTTT
CSVLLYTPWRNTEAFF
>.|.|TRBJ2-7|TRBV6-1
TGTGCCAGCAGTGCGTCAGGGCAGTCCTCCTACGAGCAGTACTTC
CASSASGQSSYEQYF
>.|.|TRBJ1-5|TRBV5-6
TGTGCCAGCAAGTCCCGGGAGCTCAATCAGCCCCAGCATTTT
CASKSRELNQPQHF
>.|.|TRBJ1-5|TRBV19
TGTGCCAGTAGCACGGGGGGGGAGGTACAGCCCCAGCATTTT
CASSTGGEVQPQHF
>medium-sized|.|TRBJ1-2|TRBV7-2
TGTGCCAGCAGCTTAGCCGGGGGCTATGGCTACACCTTC
CASSLAGGYGYTF
>.|.|TRBJ2-7|TRBV10-3
TGTGCCATCAGGGAGACCGAGCGTGAGGAGCAGTACTTC
CAIRETEREEQYF
>.|TRBD1|TRBJ2-5|TRBV7-8
TGTGCCAGCAGCTTAGGCGACAGGGGGTTGGGAGAGACCCAGTACTTC
CASSLGDRGLGETQYF
>.|.|TRBJ2-7|TRBV7-3
TGTGCCAGCAGCTTACCACGGGGGAAGCCGCCGCCCGAGCAGTACTTC
CASSLPRGKPPPEQYF
>.|TRBD1|TRBJ2-1|TRBV6-1
TGTGCCAGCACCCCAGGGACAGGGGGCGTAAATGAGCAGTTCTTC
CASTPGTGGVNEQFF
>large|TRBD1|TRBJ1-2|TRBV7-4
TGTGCCAGCAGCAACAGGACAGGGAGTGGCTACACCTTC
CASSNRTGSGYTF
>medium-sized|.|TRBJ2-6|TRBV10-3
TGTGCCATCAGGGTAGCAGGGGCCAACGTCCTGACTTTC
CAIRVAGANVLTF
>.|.|TRBJ2-1|TRBV5-5
TGTGCCAGCAGCTTGGCCTCGCGTTGGTTCTTC
CASSLASRWFF
>.|.|TRBJ2-3|TRBV4-3
TGCGCCAGCAGCCAAGACATGTTAGCGGAGACAGATACGCAGTATTTT
CASSQDMLAETDTQYF
>few|.|TRBJ1-1|TRBV5-1
TGCGCCAGCAGCTTTAGGGACTCCCAAGGCGCCACTGAAGCTTTCTTT
CASSFRDSQGATEAFF
>.|.|TRBJ2-5|TRBV5-1
TGCGCCAGCAGCTTGGGTCCAGGCCAGGGAGAGACCCAGTACTTC
CASSLGPGQGETQYF
>.|.|TRBJ1-5|TRBV6-5
TGTGCCAGCAGCCTTGCGGTTCAGCCCCAGCATTTT
CASSLAVQPQHF
>few|TRBD1|TRBJ2-1|TRBV7-2
TGTGCCAGCAGCGTACGGGACAGGCGTGACAATGAGCAGTTCTTC
CASSVRDRRDNEQFF
>.|.|TRBJ2-1|TRBV6-4
TGTGCCAGCAGCCTCATAGCGAGCTCCTACAATGAGCAGTTCTTC
CASSLIASSYNEQFF
>.|.|TRBJ2-2|TRBV5-1
TGCGCCAGCAGCTTGCGGGGGGCAGAAACCGGGGAGCTGTTTTTT
CASSLRGAETGELFF
>.|TRBD1|TRBJ2-7|TRBV7-9
TGTGCCAGCAGCCCTCGGACAGGGGATTACGAGCAGTACTTC
CASSPRTGDYEQYF
>.|.|TRBJ1-3|TRBV15
TGTGCCACCAGCAGAGATCTGGCAGGCGCTGGCTCTGGAAACACCATATATTTT
CATSRDLAGAGSGNTIYF
>once|TRBD1|TRBJ2-6|TRBV5-1
TGCGCCAGCAGGCCCCGGGACAGGGCCACTGGGGCCAACGTCCTGACTTTC
CASRPRDRATGANVLTF
>few|TRBD2|TRBJ2-2|TRBV9
TGTGCCAGCAGCTCCCGGCGGGAGGATACCGGGGAGCTGTTTTTT
CASSSRREDTGELFF
>.|TRBD1|TRBJ2-7|TRBV19
TGTGCCAGTACCCGGGACAGGGATACCTACGAGCAGTACTTC
CASTRDRDTYEQYF
>.|.|TRBJ1-1|TRBV7-9
TGTGCCAGCAGCTTAGTACGGGACACTGAAGCTTTCTTT
CASSLVRDTEAFF
>.|.|TRBJ2-2|TRBV30
TGTGCCTGGAGTCCGCCAGGGGCCCTCCTCGGCGGGGAGCTGTTTTTT
CAWSPPGALLGGELFF
>.|TRBD1|TRBJ2-7|TRBV5-1
TGCGCCAGCAGCCCCCGGGACAGGGGTGACGAGCAGTACTTC
CASSPRDRGDEQYF
>.|TRBD1|TRBJ2-1|TRBV6-6
TGTGCCAGCAGTTACCCAACAGGGGGCAATGAGCAGTTCTTC
CASSYPTGGNEQFF
>.|.|TRBJ1-3|TRBV5-6
TGTGCCAGCAGCTTGGGGTTTTGGGAGTTCTCTGGAAACACCATATATTTT
CASSLGFWEFSGNTIYF
>.|.|TRBJ2-1|TRBV19
TGTGCCAGTAGCCCCAACACCGCGGGCTCCCTACGCAATGAGCAGTTCTTC
CASSPNTAGSLRNEQFF